The clone carrying this T cell receptor beta chain was observed once. Its antigen is currently unknown. Sample-barcoded 5' priming and a J-beta primer mix drove a second PCR of roughly 6 to 12 cycles. Each cDNA molecule was tagged by a template-switch adaptor with 12 random nucleotides. TCRdb reprocessed the 5' RACE reads via MiXCR and lists one record per CDR3 protein. The sample contains hundreds of thousands of distinct CDR3 sequences, about 28% of which appear only once. J gave up 2 bases and V 7 bases, and 8 bases lay outside the gene matches. The CDR3 spans 16 residues. From germline, CDR1 is LGHNA and CDR2 YNFKEQ. This entry belongs to a study of blood T cells in healthy people across ages. Study-wide results and caveats: Age brought a roughly linear fall in TCR beta diversity measured per million T cells. Comparison with aged donors showed that long-lived donors had more naive CD4+ cells and higher diversity.

The chain recombines TRBV4-2 with TRBJ2-3, with 11 bases aligning to TRBD2. The sample comprised blood. The receptor was isolated from an elderly woman in good health. CDR3 amino acids: CASTPGTSGATDTQYF. Here the CDR3 DNA reads TGTGCCAGCACCCCCGGGACTAGCGGAGCCACAGATACGCAGTATTTT.